A selection of T cell receptor beta chains follows, all from one sample in a study of identical twins. A single record per CDR3 protein comes from TCRdb applying MiXCR to the 5' RACE reads. The sample records 650,000 to 750,000 distinct CDR3 sequences, approximately 21% being singletons. These sequences were also reported in another study, on T cells expressing NK-cell markers.

Source material: PBMCs. These receptor sequences come from a woman aged 18 to 35 in good health. Both conserved end residues are part of each CDR3. D genes are given only for firm matches. The size entry is marked missing in some rows and otherwise reads once, few, many or a size class.

CDR3nt | CDR3aa | d_gene | j_gene | v_gene | abundance
TGCAGTGCTCGCGGACCCGCGGAGACCCAGTACTTC | CSARGPAETQYF | - | TRBJ2-5 | TRBV20-1 | -
TGTGCCGTCCGGGACTATGGGGGCGATGAGCAGTTCTTC | CAVRDYGGDEQFF | - | TRBJ2-1 | TRBV12-3/TRBV12-4 | -
TGTGCCAGCAGGCAGGGTTGGAACACCATATATTTT | CASRQGWNTIYF | - | TRBJ1-3 | TRBV12-3/TRBV12-4 | few
TGTGCCAGCAGTTTCTTTTCCACGGGGGGGTCCGGGACCCAGTACTTC | CASSFFSTGGSGTQYF | TRBD2 | TRBJ2-5 | TRBV12-3/TRBV12-4 | -
TGTGCCAGCACCGGAGGAGGAACGAACACCGGGGAGCTGTTTTTT | CASTGGGTNTGELFF | - | TRBJ2-2 | TRBV12-3/TRBV12-4 | -
TGCGCCAGCAGCTTGGATGCTTCCTACAATGAGCAGTTCTTC | CASSLDASYNEQFF | - | TRBJ2-1 | TRBV5-1 | -
TGCAGTGCTAGTGATGGGGCGTGGAATCAGCCCCAGCATTTT | CSASDGAWNQPQHF | - | TRBJ1-5 | TRBV20-1 | few
TGCAGTGCTAAGAACATCTACACTGAAGCTTTCTTT | CSAKNIYTEAFF | - | TRBJ1-1 | TRBV20-1 | -
TGTGCCAGCAGCTTAGGTTTAGAGCGGAGAGTGAACAATGAGCAGTTCTTC | CASSLGLERRVNNEQFF | - | TRBJ2-1 | TRBV7-9 | -
TGCGCCAGCAGCCAGGACAGGGGGGGCGACGAGCAGTACTTC | CASSQDRGGDEQYF | TRBD1 | TRBJ2-7 | TRBV5-1 | many
TGTGCCAGCAGCTTGGGGTGGGATCAGCCCCAGCATTTT | CASSLGWDQPQHF | - | TRBJ1-5 | TRBV5-5 | few
TGTGCCAGCAGCTTAACTAGCGGGATCCCAAGCGAGCAGTACTTC | CASSLTSGIPSEQYF | TRBD2 | TRBJ2-7 | TRBV11-3 | -
TGCGCCAGCAGTTCAGGGGAAGCCCGGAATATCTTC | CASSSGEARNIF | - | TRBJ1-2 | TRBV5-1 | few
TGTGCCAGCAGCTTAGATAACGCTTCGGGTGGCTACACCTTC | CASSLDNASGGYTF | - | TRBJ1-2 | TRBV11-2 | few
TGTGCCAGCAGTGGGGTGGGGGCCAACACAGATACGCAGTATTTT | CASSGVGANTDTQYF | - | TRBJ2-3 | TRBV27 | few
TGTGCCATCAGTGACGGGTTCCGAGACGAGCAGTACTTC | CAISDGFRDEQYF | - | TRBJ2-7 | TRBV10-3 | once
TGTGCCAGCAGTAAATGGGACTCCCGGATTGAGCAGTTCTTC | CASSKWDSRIEQFF | - | TRBJ2-1 | TRBV6-1 | few
TGTGCCAGCAGTTACTCTACCTATTCTAGCTTACGGTCCTACGAGCAGTACTTC | CASSYSTYSSLRSYEQYF | - | TRBJ2-7 | TRBV6-2/TRBV6-3 | few
TGTGCCAGCAGCTTAGGGGGGACAGGGGCTGGGGAGCAGTTCTTC | CASSLGGTGAGEQFF | TRBD1 | TRBJ2-1 | TRBV7-9 | few
TGCAGTGCTGCCAGACAGGGGGCCTACGAGCAGTACTTC | CSAARQGAYEQYF | TRBD1 | TRBJ2-7 | TRBV20-1 | few
TGTGCCAGCAGCTTCGACGGGGGTACAGATACGCAGTATTTT | CASSFDGGTDTQYF | - | TRBJ2-3 | TRBV7-8 | -
TGCAGTGCTCCCGACTGGGGCAGACTTTATGGCTACACCTTC | CSAPDWGRLYGYTF | - | TRBJ1-2 | TRBV20-1 | few
TGTGCCTTGGGGCGTACGAACACCGGGGAGCTGTTTTTT | CALGRTNTGELFF | - | TRBJ2-2 | TRBV10-3 | -
TGTGCCAGCAGCTTAGGTGGCGGGCACTATGGCTACACCTTC | CASSLGGGHYGYTF | - | TRBJ1-2 | TRBV7-2 | few
TGTGCCACCAGTGAGGGAAGGGAGACCCAGTACTTC | CATSEGRETQYF | - | TRBJ2-5 | TRBV15 | few
TGTGCCAGCATGGGACTCTCCCCCTACGAGCAGTACTTC | CASMGLSPYEQYF | - | TRBJ2-7 | TRBV12-3/TRBV12-4 | few